This T cell receptor beta chain appears in the sequencing data of a study of control samples from healthy donors and cancer patients. The CDR3 loop spans 14 amino acids. V trimming: 7 bases; J trimming: 4 bases; junction bases outside the gene matches: 10. Germline CDR1 SNHLY, CDR2 FYNNEI. Here immunoSEQ multiplex PCR was the method, and the copy in TCRdb shows in-frame clones only, minus some. The table records 150,000 to 200,000 clones, approximately 94% of them present only once. The chain uses TRBV2 and TRBJ2-7, with 7 bases lining up with TRBD1. The source is a woman in her forties in good health. The source material was blood. DNA for the CDR3: TGTGCCAGCACCAACGGCAGGGGGTGGTACGAGCAGTACTTC. Encoded protein: CASTNGRGWYEQYF.